This T cell receptor beta chain derives from a study of blood T cells in healthy people across ages. Each donor's blood draw was approximately 10 milliliters of peripheral blood. V lost 7 bases, J lost 3 bases, and 6 bases stayed unmatched. This CDR3 is 13 amino acids long. The germline CDR1 and CDR2 sequences are SQVTM and ANQGSEA. Through a sample-barcoded 5' primer and a J-beta primer mix, a second PCR was run for roughly 7 to 12 cycles. CDR3-containing paired-end reads numbered at least 2.5 million in each sample. One entry per CDR3 protein results from TCRdb running MiXCR on the 5' RACE reads. The sample records hundreds of thousands of distinct CDR3 sequences, about 30% being singletons.

This TCR came from an elderly woman in good health. The chain couples TRBV29-1 to TRBJ1-5; 7 bases agree with TRBD1. Source material: blood. The CDR3 protein is CSAQGTDNQPQHF. CDR3 nucleotides: TGCAGCGCCCAAGGGACAGACAATCAGCCCCAGCATTTT.